This TCR beta chain was recorded in a study of cytomegalovirus exposure and HLA in healthy donors (dated by TCRdb to the late 2010s). In the study overall: In an earlier analysis of around 540 of the donors, approximately 260 Gb of sequence data and some 100 million unique TCR beta sequences from about 190 million T cells were reported. An early release covering 550 to 700 HLA-typed donors comprised roughly 300 gigabases of sequencing data and tens of millions of unique TCR sequences. Of the roughly 400 genotyped donors, 80% to 90% were placed in the genetic ancestry cluster associated with self-reported Caucasian donors. The study was designed to test whether signatures of past pathogen exposure could be identified by cataloging public T cell receptors. Using immunosequencing, the study profiled T cell repertoires from 550 to 750 subjects and related those repertoires to cytomegalovirus serostatus. Along with the approximately 700-subject first cohort, a separate validation cohort of some 130 different subjects was used. To predict cytomegalovirus infection status, the study brought together high-throughput TCR immunosequencing, statistical association of individual TCRs with disease status, and machine learning. In a later analysis, previously published TCR beta repertoires from roughly 710 donors were re-analyzed and high-resolution HLA genotyping was added so that TCR occurrence patterns could be studied. Rather than using new phenotypic data, the later analysis identified candidate immune exposures from TCR beta sequences and from how often those sequences occurred across donors. An earlier analysis of roughly 600 of the donors used high-throughput TCR beta sequencing to judge whether each TCR beta V gene segment behaved as functional or pseudogenic. Donor age, sex, ethnicity and CMV serostatus were compiled together with the repertoire data. A later genetic analysis used genome-wide SNP genotypes for about 55% of the 666 donors, treating that subset as a discovery cohort. All discovery cohort repertoires had been generated on a single sequencing platform. Both class I and class II loci were covered by HLA typing, at four-digit resolution. The number of typed donors differed by locus: 629-630 for A, B, C, DRB1 and DQB1; 522 for DQA1; about 600 for DPA1; and some 470 for DPB1. Roughly 5 DR-DQ haplotypes were handled as single units for association and clustering because linkage in the cohort was strong. Among about 400 genotyped donors of the cohort, an average of roughly 230,000 unique TCR beta nucleotide sequences was sequenced per donor, of which about 19% were non-productive.

Library preparation was by the immunoSEQ multiplex PCR assay. For the multiplex PCR, a mixture combining 60 forward primers for TCR Vbeta segments and 13 reverse primers for TCR Jbeta segments was used. The CDR3 region of rearranged TCR beta genes was amplified from genomic DNA with a multiplex PCR assay. The Illumina HiSeq System was used to sequence the amplified TCR beta libraries as 87-base-pair reads. The published analysis was carried out like this. A later analysis tallied around 80 million unique TCR beta chains across the 600 to 700 repertoires, and 10 million to 11 million of those chains were shared by two or more donors. To remove PCR and sequencing errors, raw reads were error-corrected and collapsed into unique sequences using a nearest-neighbor algorithm that merged closely related sequences. CDR3 sequences were aligned to IMGT reference sequences to assign V, D and J gene segments. For a sequence to be retained, a match of at least six nucleotides was required to both a V gene segment and a J gene segment. Rearrangements were classified as productive when the CDR3 lacked stop codons and remained in frame with V and J, and all other rearrangements were classified as non-productive. Following IMGT convention, CDR3 was defined as the stretch from the second conserved V-encoded cysteine up to the conserved J-encoded phenylalanine. In an earlier analysis of just under 600 of the donors, sequences lacking an unambiguous match to a single V gene segment were excluded. In an earlier analysis of some 590 of the donors, V segments were called functional above 56.7% productive rearrangements and were called segregating when the between-donor standard deviation exceeded 5%. A statistical classification framework was built for diagnosing cytomegalovirus status from the catalog of TCR beta chain sequences. V and J gene assignment, in a later analysis, came from comparing TCR nucleotide sequences with IMGT/GENE-DB human TR gene sequences. In a later analysis, CDR3 sequences and most-parsimonious VDJ recombination scenarios were assigned using the TCRdist pipeline. In a later analysis, every TCR beta chain was defined by the combination of its CDR3 amino acid sequence and its V-gene family, and reads without a unique V-gene family were dropped. As a way to deal with suspected cross-contamination and a sequencing artifact, a later analysis dropped 592 nucleotide sequences that were highly shared and had low generation probability. For each public chain, a later analysis derived a clonal expansion index from normalized ranks of inferred template counts within each repertoire. In a later analysis, generation probabilities were computed with a VDJ recombination model fitted to out-of-frame rearrangements, and the resulting probabilities were checked against IGoR. In a later analysis, TCR-TCR, TCR-HLA and TCR-CMV co-occurrence was scored with hypergeometric tests, and a repertoire-size bias correction was applied to TCR pairs. False discovery rates were estimated in a later analysis by permuting HLA or CMV assignments 20 times. In a later analysis, co-occurring TCRs were grouped using DBSCAN, with TCRdist sequence similarity added in when clustering inside HLA-allele-positive subsets. Repertoires with fewer than 30,000 or more than 120,000 public chains were left out of co-occurrence clustering, as were about 5 repertoires with anomalous nucleotide sharing. TCRdb re-hosts the immuneACCESS table, in-frame sequences only. Its copies lack some clones; in the studies checked, an unresolved V gene accounts for under half of them, and the cause for the rest is not known. V, J and clone size are taken as reported in that table, and D and trimming were inferred from the DNA itself. Recorded for this sample are roughly 150,000 clones; around three fifths of them occurred a single time. The top ten clones comprise about 3% of the sample.

V is pared back by 2 bases and J by 3 bases, with 11 bases lying between the germline termini. The germline V gene gives CDR1 as SGHRS and CDR2 as YFSETQ. The CDR3 holds 14 amino acids from the cysteine to the phenylalanine. The CDR3 DNA has 42 bases and is translated from base 1. This clone was seen more than once but under ten times. What antigen it recognizes has not been identified. Base qualities were left out, and no much larger clone turns up one base away. The cohort was made up of around 720 healthy bone marrow donors. All cohort members were sampled while nominally healthy, although unrecorded immune exposures were likely present. The donor was CMV seropositive and was included in the group of 300 or so seropositive cohort members. A peripheral blood sample was collected from each donor, and TCR beta sequencing was performed on peripheral blood mononuclear cells. Genomic DNA was extracted from the blood cell samples with the Qiagen DNeasy Blood Extraction Kit.

Findings and caveats that apply to the study as a whole: In a later genetic analysis, a missense DCLRE1C variant was associated with V-gene and J-gene trimming of TCR beta chains, and the association was replicated in an independent cohort. When HLA alleles, especially DR and DQ, strongly co-occurred, attributing TCR associations to individual alleles was difficult. An earlier analysis of some 590 of the donors showed that most TCR beta V segments appeared in productive rearrangements either about 90% or about 30% of the time, which broadly matched IMGT annotations. The 87-base-pair reads could not distinguish some IMGT-functional V segments, including TRBV6-2 and TRBV6-3, so those segments were excluded. Most CMV-associated TCR beta chains appeared to be HLA-restricted in a later analysis, and the HLA associations seemed to be driven largely by CMV exposure. This cohort had only TCR beta chains sequenced, and the lack of alpha or paired-chain data limited which features could be detected. According to the authors, the approach could potentially be generalized to other disease states and immunological phenotypes. Linkage disequilibrium might explain the correlated functional status among segregating V segments, but an unknown experimental factor could not be excluded. A later analysis found that HLA-associated TCR beta chains were more clonally expanded and had lower generation probabilities than equally common non-associated chains. The earlier analysis of approximately 540 of the donors excluded seventeen rarely observed V segments, including chromosome 9 orphons, because counts were too low. The presence/absence analyses assumed that sequencing depth was roughly uniform across donors, and that assumption may not be true. A further reported finding was that TCR beta sequences accurately predicted the HLA-A and HLA-B alleles for most subjects in the first cohort. Most TCR sequences were observed very rarely across donors, whereas some public TCRs were present in many individuals. In a later analysis, more than 15,000 TCR beta sequences were associated with specific HLA alleles at a false discovery rate of 0.05. The classifier was reported to diagnose cytomegalovirus status with high specificity and sensitivity in both the original and validation cohorts. A group of highly shared sequence variants was considered likely to be a technical artifact of the sequencing pipeline. In vitro tests confirmed that a few of the cytomegalovirus-associated TCR beta chains recognize cytomegalovirus antigens. A later genetic analysis reported fewer N-insertions in productive TCRs among donors in an Asian-associated ancestry cluster than the roughly 700-donor mean. Immune exposure information for the cohort was limited to CMV serostatus. A later analysis reported that several top co-occurrence clusters appeared linked to parvovirus B19, influenza, CMV and Epstein-Barr virus. HLA typing was unavailable for some donors at each locus, so association tests used only the typed subset. In the study, some 160 TCR beta chains were listed as associated with cytomegalovirus. A later analysis found that TCR association rates varied across HLA loci, with DRB1 alleles showing the most associated TCRs and HLA-C alleles the fewest.

Sample: PBMCs. The chain is assembled from TRBV5-1 and TRBJ2-5; TRBD2 could be the D gene, as 5 bases match. This TCR was recovered from a woman in her 30s in good health and CMV-seropositive. This receptor carries the CDR3 CASSLQTREETQYF. In nucleotide form, the sequence is TGCGCCAGCAGCTTACAAACTAGGGAAGAGACCCAGTACTTC.